A selection of T cell receptor beta chains follows, all from one sample in a study of T cells in Graves' hyperthyroidism and ophthalmopathy. TCRdb used MiXCR to reprocess the multiplex PCR reads, holding one entry per CDR3 protein. The sample has some 650,000 distinct CDR3 sequences; about a sixth are singletons. Sequenced sample: blood. These receptors all stem from a woman aged 40 to 55 with Graves' ophthalmopathy. CDR3s include the opening cysteine and the closing phenylalanine or tryptophan. The order of the fields is V gene, J gene, D gene, clone size, CDR3 DNA, CDR3 protein. The D gene is left open where the match is weak. A clone size is listed for some rows: how often the clone was seen (once, few, many), or a class if it is expanded.

TRBV11-2	TRBJ2-5	NA	many	TGTGCCAGCAGGGCTAACGGAGCAGAGACCCAGTACTTC	CASRANGAETQYF
TRBV27	TRBJ1-5	NA	NA	TGTGCCAGCAGTTATAATAATCAGCCCCAGCATTTT	CASSYNNQPQHF
TRBV2	TRBJ2-7	NA	many	TGTGCCAGCAGCGGAGCTCTTGAGCAGTACTTC	CASSGALEQYF
TRBV20-1	TRBJ2-3	NA	many	TGCAGTGCTACCCCAGCTCTGCCAGATACGCAGTATTTT	CSATPALPDTQYF
TRBV4-1	TRBJ2-1	NA	few	TGCGCCAGCAGCCAAGATTCCCGGGACGGCCCCCGCAATGAGCAGTTCTTC	CASSQDSRDGPRNEQFF
TRBV7-8	TRBJ2-2	NA	many	TGTGCCAGCAGCTTAGATGGTGCGAACACCGGGGAGCTGTTTTTT	CASSLDGANTGELFF
TRBV6-7	TRBJ2-5	TRBD2	NA	TGTGCCACCTCGACGGGGCTAGCGGGAGTTTGGGAGACCCAGTACTTC	CATSTGLAGVWETQYF
TRBV5-1	TRBJ2-2	TRBD2	NA	TGCGCCAGCAGCGGGAGCGGGAGCGGCACCGGGGAGCTGTTTTTT	CASSGSGSGTGELFF
TRBV19	TRBJ2-6	NA	many	TGTGCCAGCTCATGGGGAAGTGGGGCCAACGTCCTGACTTTC	CASSWGSGANVLTF
TRBV18	TRBJ2-2	NA	NA	TGTGCCAGCTCACAAAATCAAGCGAACACCGGGGAGCTGTTTTTT	CASSQNQANTGELFF
TRBV6-6	TRBJ1-1	NA	NA	TGTGCCAGCAGTTACTATCTTTCAGGGACCAGGGACACTGAAGCTTTCTTT	CASSYYLSGTRDTEAFF
TRBV30	TRBJ2-5	NA	many	TGTGCCTGGAGTGACGTCGGAGAGACCCAGTACTTC	CAWSDVGETQYF
TRBV30	TRBJ2-1	TRBD2	few	TGTGCCTGGAGGAGGACTAGCGAGACCTACAATGAGCAGTTCTTC	CAWRRTSETYNEQFF
TRBV7-9	TRBJ1-2	NA	NA	TGTGCCAGCAGCTTATTGGACCCGAACTATGGCTACACCTTC	CASSLLDPNYGYTF
TRBV5-5	TRBJ1-2	NA	few	TGTGCCAGCAGGGGCTCTGGGTATGGCTACACCTTC	CASRGSGYGYTF
TRBV4-1	TRBJ1-5	TRBD1	many	TGCGCCAGCAGCCAAACTGGACAGGGCCGCAATCAGCCCCAGCATTTT	CASSQTGQGRNQPQHF
TRBV5-1	TRBJ2-3	NA	few	TGCGCCAGCAGCTTGGGAACCCTGGCGGCAGGCACAGATACGCAGTATTTT	CASSLGTLAAGTDTQYF
TRBV6-1	TRBJ1-2	NA	NA	TGTGCCAGCAGTGATTCGGTCAGCTATGGCTACACCTTC	CASSDSVSYGYTF
TRBV9	TRBJ2-1	NA	NA	TGTGCCAGCAGCGGGAGGGGTGCGGGAACCAATGAGCAGTTCTTC	CASSGRGAGTNEQFF
TRBV27	TRBJ1-1	NA	many	TGTGCCAGCAGTTCCAGGGCTCTAGCGAACACTGAAGCTTTCTTT	CASSSRALANTEAFF
TRBV12-3/TRBV12-4	TRBJ2-5	TRBD1	NA	TGTGCCAGCAGTCCAGGACAGGGGAGTAGAGAGACCCAGTACTTC	CASSPGQGSRETQYF
TRBV2	TRBJ2-7	TRBD2	many	TGTGCCAGCAGGGAGCGGGGGGGGAACTCCTACGAGCAGTACTTC	CASRERGGNSYEQYF
TRBV2	TRBJ2-7	TRBD2	many	TGTGCCAGCAGTAGTACTAGCGCCCCCTACGAGCAGTACTTC	CASSSTSAPYEQYF
TRBV11-1	TRBJ1-2	NA	many	TGTGCCAGCAGCTCCAGACAAGGGGCCGACGGCTACACCTTC	CASSSRQGADGYTF
TRBV5-1	TRBJ2-7	TRBD2	NA	TGCGCCAGCAGCTTCAGTGTAACTAGCGGTTCCTACGAGCAGTACTTC	CASSFSVTSGSYEQYF
TRBV14	TRBJ2-7	NA	NA	TGTGCCAGCAGCCGGAACGACAGGTTGACCTACGAGCAGTACTTC	CASSRNDRLTYEQYF
TRBV5-1	TRBJ2-1	NA	many	TGCGCCAGCAGTTTACAGGGCGTTTCGGATACCGCCTTGGATGAGCAGTTCTTC	CASSLQGVSDTALDEQFF
TRBV10-2	TRBJ2-2	NA	few	TGCGCCAGCAGTTACAGTGGGTCCGGGGAGCTGTTTTTT	CASSYSGSGELFF
TRBV7-3	TRBJ2-2	TRBD2	NA	TGTGCCAGCAGCTTATCCTTAGCGGGAGGGGGCACCGGGGAGCTGTTTTTT	CASSLSLAGGGTGELFF
TRBV6-4	TRBJ1-5	NA	few	TGTGCCAGCAGTGAAGGGCTTTGGCAGCCCCAGCATTTT	CASSEGLWQPQHF
TRBV6-5	TRBJ2-7	NA	NA	TGCGCCAGCAGTTCAGGGGCGGCGGGTCCGTACGAGCAGTACTTC	CASSSGAAGPYEQYF
TRBV2	TRBJ2-1	NA	few	TGTGCCAGCAATGACCCCGGACAGTACAATGAGCAGTTCTTC	CASNDPGQYNEQFF
TRBV7-8	TRBJ1-1	NA	many	TGTGCCAGCAGCTTAGTGGACTTCTCTGAAGCTTTCTTT	CASSLVDFSEAFF
TRBV7-9	TRBJ2-1	TRBD1	many	TGTGCCAGCAGCCATCGAGGACAGGGAGGAAGTTTCTACAATGAGCAGTTCTTC	CASSHRGQGGSFYNEQFF
TRBV20-1	TRBJ2-7	NA	NA	TGCAGTGCTAGAGTTGCCAGCTCCTACGAGCAGTACTTC	CSARVASSYEQYF
TRBV20-1	TRBJ2-2	NA	many	TGCAGTGCTAGACCCGGGACCCAAAGTACCGGGGAGCTGTTTTTT	CSARPGTQSTGELFF
TRBV4-2	TRBJ2-7	NA	NA	TGTGCCAGCAGCCAAGTGGGCGAGGCGGGCGAGGCCTACGAGCAGTACTTC	CASSQVGEAGEAYEQYF
TRBV29-1	TRBJ1-2	NA	few	TGCAGCGTTCCCGAGGCAACTAACTATGGCTACACCTTC	CSVPEATNYGYTF
TRBV19	TRBJ2-7	TRBD2	few	TGTGCCACCCAGGCTAGCGGGGGAACCTACGAGCAGTACTTC	CATQASGGTYEQYF